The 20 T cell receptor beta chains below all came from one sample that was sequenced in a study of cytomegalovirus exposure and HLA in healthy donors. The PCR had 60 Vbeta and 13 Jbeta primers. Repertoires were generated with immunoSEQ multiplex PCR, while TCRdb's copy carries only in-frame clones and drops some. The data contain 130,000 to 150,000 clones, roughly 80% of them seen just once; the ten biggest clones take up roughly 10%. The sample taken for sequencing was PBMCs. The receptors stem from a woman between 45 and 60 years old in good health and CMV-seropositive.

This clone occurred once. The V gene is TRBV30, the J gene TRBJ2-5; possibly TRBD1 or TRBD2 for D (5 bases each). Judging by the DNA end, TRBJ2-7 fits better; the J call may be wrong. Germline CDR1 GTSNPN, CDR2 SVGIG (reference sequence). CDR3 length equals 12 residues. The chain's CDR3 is CAWSPGGYEQYF. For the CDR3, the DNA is TGTGCCTGGAGTCCTGGGGGCTACGAGCAGTACTTC.

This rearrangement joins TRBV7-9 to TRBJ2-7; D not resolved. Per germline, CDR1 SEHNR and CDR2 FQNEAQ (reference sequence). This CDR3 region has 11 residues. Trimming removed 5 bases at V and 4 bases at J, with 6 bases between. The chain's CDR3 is CASSPSYEQYF. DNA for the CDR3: TGTGCCAGCAGCCCCTCTTACGAGCAGTACTTC. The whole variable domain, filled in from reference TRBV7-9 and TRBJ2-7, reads DTGVSQNPRHKITKRGQNVTFRCDPISEHNRLYWYRQTLGQGPEFLTYFQNEAQLEKSRLLSDRFSAERPKGSFSTLEIQRTEQGDSAMYLCASSPSYEQYFGPGTRLTVT.

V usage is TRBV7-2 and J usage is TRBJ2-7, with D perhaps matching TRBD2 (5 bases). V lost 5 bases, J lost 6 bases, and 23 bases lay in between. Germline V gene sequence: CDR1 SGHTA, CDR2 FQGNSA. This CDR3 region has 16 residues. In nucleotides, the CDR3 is TGTGCCAGCAGCCCCCACGGACGGGGTAGTGGAATCGAGCAGTACTTC. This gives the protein CASSPHGRGSGIEQYF.

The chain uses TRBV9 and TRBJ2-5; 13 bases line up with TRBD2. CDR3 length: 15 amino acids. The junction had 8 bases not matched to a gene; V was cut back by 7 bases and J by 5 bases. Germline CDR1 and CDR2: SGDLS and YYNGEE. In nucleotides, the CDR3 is TGTGCCAGCCAACTAGCGGGGGGGCCGGGGGAGACCCAGTACTTC. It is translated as CASQLAGGPGETQYF.

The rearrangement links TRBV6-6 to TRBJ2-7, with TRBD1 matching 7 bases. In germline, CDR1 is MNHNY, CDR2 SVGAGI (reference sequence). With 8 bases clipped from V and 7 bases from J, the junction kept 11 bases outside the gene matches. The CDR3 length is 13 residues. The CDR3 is CASHTTGFGEQYF. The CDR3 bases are TGTGCCAGCCACACGACAGGGTTCGGAGAGCAGTACTTC.

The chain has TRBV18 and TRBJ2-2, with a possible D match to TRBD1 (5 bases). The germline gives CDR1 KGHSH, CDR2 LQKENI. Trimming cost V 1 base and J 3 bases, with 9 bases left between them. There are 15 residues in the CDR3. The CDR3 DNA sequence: TGTGCCAGCTCACCACAGACAGCTTACACCGGGGAGCTGTTTTTT. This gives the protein CASSPQTAYTGELFF.

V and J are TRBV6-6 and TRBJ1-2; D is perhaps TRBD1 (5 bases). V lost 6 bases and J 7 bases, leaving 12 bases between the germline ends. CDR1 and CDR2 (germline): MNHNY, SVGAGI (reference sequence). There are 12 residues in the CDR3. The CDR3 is CASSHGDFGYTF. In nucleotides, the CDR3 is TGTGCCAGCAGCCACGGGGACTTTGGCTACACCTTC.

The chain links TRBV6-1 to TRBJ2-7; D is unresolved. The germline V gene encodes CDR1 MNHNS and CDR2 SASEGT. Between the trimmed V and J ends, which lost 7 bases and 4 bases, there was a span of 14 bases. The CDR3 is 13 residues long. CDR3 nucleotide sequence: TGTGCCAGCAAGCTAACAGAAACTTACGAGCAGTACTTC. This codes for CASKLTETYEQYF.

CDR3 in DNA: TGTGCCAGCAGCGTAGATCCTAGCGGGGGGCGAAATACGCAGTATTTT. It codes for CASSVDPSGGRNTQYF. The gene calls are TRBV9 and TRBJ2-3; 11 nucleotides align to TRBD2. CDR1 and CDR2 from the germline V gene are SGDLS and YYNGEE. The CDR3 loop spans 16 amino acids. J gave up 7 bases and V 0 bases, and 7 bases lay outside the gene matches.

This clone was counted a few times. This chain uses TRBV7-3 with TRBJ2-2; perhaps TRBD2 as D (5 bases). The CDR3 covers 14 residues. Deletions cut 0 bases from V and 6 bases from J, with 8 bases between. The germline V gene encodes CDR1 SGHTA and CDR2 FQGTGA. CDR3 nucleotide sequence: TGTGCCAGCAGCTTAACGCGGGTCCCCGGGGAGCTGTTTTTT. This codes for CASSLTRVPGELFF.

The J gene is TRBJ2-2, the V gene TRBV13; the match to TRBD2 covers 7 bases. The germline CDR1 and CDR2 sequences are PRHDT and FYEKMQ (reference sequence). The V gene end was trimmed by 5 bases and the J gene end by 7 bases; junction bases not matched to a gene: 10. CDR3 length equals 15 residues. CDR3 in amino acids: CASSLGGKDSGELFF. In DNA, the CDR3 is TGTGCCAGCAGCCTGGGGGGGAAGGATAGCGGGGAGCTGTTTTTT.

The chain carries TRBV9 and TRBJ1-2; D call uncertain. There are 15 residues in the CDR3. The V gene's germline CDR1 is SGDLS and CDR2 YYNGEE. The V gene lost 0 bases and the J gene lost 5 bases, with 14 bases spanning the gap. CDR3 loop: CASSVGEGGVYGYTF. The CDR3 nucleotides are TGTGCCAGCAGCGTAGGGGAGGGTGGCGTATATGGCTACACCTTC.

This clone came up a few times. Written as DNA, the CDR3 is TGTGCCAGCAGCTTAGCACGGGGTACGGGGGGCGAGCAGTACTTC. This translates into CASSLARGTGGEQYF. V and J are TRBV7-2 and TRBJ2-7; TRBD2 matches at 7 bases. Trimming took 0 bases from V and 6 from J; bases not matched to a gene: 8. CDR3 size: 15 residues. Germline V gives CDR1 SGHTA, CDR2 FQGNSA.

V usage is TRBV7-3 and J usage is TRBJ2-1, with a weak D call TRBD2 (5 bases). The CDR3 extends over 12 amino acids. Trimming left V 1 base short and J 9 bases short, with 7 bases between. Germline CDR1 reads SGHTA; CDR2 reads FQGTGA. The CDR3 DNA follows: TGTGCCAGCAGCTTAATAGGAGGTGAGCAGTTCTTC. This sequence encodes CASSLIGGEQFF.

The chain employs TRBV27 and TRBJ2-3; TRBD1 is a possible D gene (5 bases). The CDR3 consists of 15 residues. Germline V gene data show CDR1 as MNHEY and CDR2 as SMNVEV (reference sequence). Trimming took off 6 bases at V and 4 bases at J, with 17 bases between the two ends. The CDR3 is CASSATPQGADTQYF. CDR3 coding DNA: TGTGCCAGCAGCGCCACCCCCCAGGGCGCAGATACGCAGTATTTT.

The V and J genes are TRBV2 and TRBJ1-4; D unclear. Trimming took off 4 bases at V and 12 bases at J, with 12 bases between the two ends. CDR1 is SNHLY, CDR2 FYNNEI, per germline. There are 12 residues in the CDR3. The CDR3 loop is CASSARGAELFF. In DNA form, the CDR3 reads TGTGCCAGCAGTGCCCGGGGTGCAGAACTGTTTTTT.

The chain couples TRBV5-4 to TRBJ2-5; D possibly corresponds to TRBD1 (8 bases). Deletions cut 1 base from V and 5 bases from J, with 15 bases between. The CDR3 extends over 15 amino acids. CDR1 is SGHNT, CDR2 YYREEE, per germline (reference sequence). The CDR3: CASSLRNRGGETQYF. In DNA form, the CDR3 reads TGTGCCAGCAGCTTGAGAAACAGGGGGGGCGAGACCCAGTACTTC.

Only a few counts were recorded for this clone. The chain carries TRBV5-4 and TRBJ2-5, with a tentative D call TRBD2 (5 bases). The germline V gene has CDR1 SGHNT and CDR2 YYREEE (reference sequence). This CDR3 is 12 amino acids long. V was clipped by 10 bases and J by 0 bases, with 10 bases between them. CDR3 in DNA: TGTGCCGGCGGGCTAAACCAAGAGACCCAGTACTTC. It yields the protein CAGGLNQETQYF.

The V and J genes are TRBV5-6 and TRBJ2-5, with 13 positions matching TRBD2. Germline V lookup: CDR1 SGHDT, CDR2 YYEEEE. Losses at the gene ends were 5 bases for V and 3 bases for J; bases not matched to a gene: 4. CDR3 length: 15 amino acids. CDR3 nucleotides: TGTGCCAGCAGGGGACTAGCGGGGCCGGAAGAGACCCAGTACTTC. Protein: CASRGLAGPEETQYF. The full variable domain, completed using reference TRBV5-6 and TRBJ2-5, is DAGVTQSPTHLIKTRGQQVTLRCSPKSGHDTVSWYQQALGQGPQFIFQYYEEEERQRGNFPDRFSGHQFPNYSSELNVNALLLGDSALYLCASRGLAGPEETQYFGPGTRLLVL.

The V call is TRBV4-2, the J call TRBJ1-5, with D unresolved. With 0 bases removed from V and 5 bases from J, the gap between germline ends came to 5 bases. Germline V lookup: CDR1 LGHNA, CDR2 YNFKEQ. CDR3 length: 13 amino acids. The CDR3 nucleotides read TGTGCCAGCAGCCAAGATGAGGATCAGCCCCAGCATTTT. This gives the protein CASSQDEDQPQHF.